This TCR beta chain appears in the sequencing data of a study of response to subunit inactivated influenza vaccine. Via MiXCR, TCRdb re-called the RT-PCR reads, giving one row per CDR3 protein. The sample consists of under 550,000 distinct CDR3 sequences, approximately 7.3% of them appearing once. Study-wide results and caveats: Each seasonal influenza vaccination, the authors suggested, recruits few new T cells.

The CDR3 length is 15 residues. V dropped 1 base and J dropped 0 bases, with 10 bases sitting between them. This clonotype was seen more than once but under ten times. Its antigen is not known. Sample: PBMCs from blood, taken about 24 months after vaccination. The rearrangement uses TRBV12-3 or TRBV12-4 and TRBJ2-7; D possibly matches TRBD1 or TRBD2 (5 bases each). This TCR derives from a man aged 45 to 70 who received an inactivated influenza vaccine. The CDR3 protein is CASSLGGVLSYEQYF. CDR3 in DNA: TGTGCCAGCAGTTTAGGAGGGGTCCTCTCCTACGAGCAGTACTTC.